This T cell receptor beta chain comes out of a study of blood T cell repertoires in COVID-19 (TCRdb year 2020). As for the study more broadly: The collaborator samples originated in the United States, Italy and Spain and spanned the acute and convalescent phases of COVID-19. A freely available public database, intended as a resource for researchers studying the immune response to SARS-CoV-2, is where the repertoires were released. Deeply sampled blood TCRbeta repertoires from subjects exposed to, actively infected with, or recovered from COVID-19 were included in the dataset. The material from the prospective study consisted of cDNA or gDNA derived from T cells, B-cell-depleted T cells, or PBMCs. Samples came from the ongoing ImmuneRACE study (first 160 participants) plus 1,254 subjects from 6 global collaborators. Where available, HLA class I and class II types were taken from metadata supplied by the sample provider and were not determined by assay-based typing. The sample metadata nearly always contained a de-identified subject ID, COVID-19 status, age in years and sex.

Trimming takes 1 base from V and 0 bases from J, and the germline ends sit 12 bases apart. CDR1 and CDR2 are drawn from the germline V gene: MGHRA, YSYEKL. CDR3 length: 16 amino acids, cysteine to phenylalanine. Kept here is only the CDR3 DNA, which spans 48 bases and is read in frame from base 1. On this clone itself: This receptor's antigen is unknown. One base away there is no much larger clone; base qualities are not given.

The collaborating institutions used their own protocols to collect whole blood in K2EDTA tubes. For TCRbeta analysis, collaborators shipped samples in one of three forms: frozen whole blood, isolated PBMCs, or DNA extracted from either of those sample types. TCRbeta CDR3 regions were amplified from genomic DNA using the immunoSEQ Assay, a bias-controlled multiplex PCR. On the authors' methods: Within the assay, amplification of reference gene primers was used to estimate how many nucleated cells each sample contained. To quantify the absolute abundance of each unique TCRbeta CDR3 rearrangement, sequence reads were collapsed and filtered. For each sample, productive Simpson clonality was calculated by taking the square root of Simpson's diversity index across productive rearrangements. The immuneACCESS repertoire file appears here via TCRdb, limited to in-frame rearrangements. These files lack a portion of the clones; in checked studies, under half of the deficit traces to unresolved V genes, and the cause of the others is not known. That table gives V, J and clone size, and the DNA gave D and trimming. Recorded for this sample are 200,000 to 300,000 clones; just under 90% of them occurred a single time. 3.7% of the sample lies in the top ten.

Study-wide conclusions, independent of this receptor: The quantity of clinical and demographic metadata differed by source and by participant and was supplied without curation.

This sequence originates from a woman between 40 and 55 years old with acute or convalescent COVID-19. The sample was peripheral blood. The chain is made from TRBV4-1 and TRBJ1-1; perhaps TRBD1 is the D gene, with 5 bases matching. CDR3 sequence: CASSQVDSFMNTEAFF. The bases are TGCGCCAGCAGCCAAGTTGACAGTTTTATGAACACTGAAGCTTTCTTT.